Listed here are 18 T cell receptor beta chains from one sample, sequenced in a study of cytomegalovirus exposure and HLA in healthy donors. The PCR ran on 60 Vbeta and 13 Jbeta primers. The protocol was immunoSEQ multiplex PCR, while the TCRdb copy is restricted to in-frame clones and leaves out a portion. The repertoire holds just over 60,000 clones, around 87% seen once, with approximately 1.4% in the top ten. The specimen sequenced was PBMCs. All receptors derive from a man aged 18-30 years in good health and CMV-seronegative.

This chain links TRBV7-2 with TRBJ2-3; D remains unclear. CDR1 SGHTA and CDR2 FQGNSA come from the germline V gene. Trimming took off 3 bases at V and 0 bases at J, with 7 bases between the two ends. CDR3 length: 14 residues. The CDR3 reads CASSLGPSTDTQYF. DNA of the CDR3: TGTGCCAGCAGCTTGGGCCCTAGCACAGATACGCAGTATTTT.

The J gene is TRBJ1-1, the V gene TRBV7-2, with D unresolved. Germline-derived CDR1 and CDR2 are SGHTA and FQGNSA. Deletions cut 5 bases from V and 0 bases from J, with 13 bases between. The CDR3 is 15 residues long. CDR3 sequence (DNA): TGTGCCAGCAGCCCCTCGGGAGGCGTGAACACTGAAGCTTTCTTT. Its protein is CASSPSGGVNTEAFF.

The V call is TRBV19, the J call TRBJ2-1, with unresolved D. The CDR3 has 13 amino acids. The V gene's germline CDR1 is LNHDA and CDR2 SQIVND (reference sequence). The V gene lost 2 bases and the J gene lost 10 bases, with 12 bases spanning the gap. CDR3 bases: TGTGCCAGTAGTATACAACAGAGCCGCGAGCAGTTCTTC. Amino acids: CASSIQQSREQFF. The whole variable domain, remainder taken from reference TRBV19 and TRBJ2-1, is DGGITQSPKYLFRKEGQNVTLSCEQNLNHDAMYWYRQDPGQGLRLIYYSQIVNDFQKGDIAEGYSVSREKKESFPLTVTSAQKNPTAFYLCASSIQQSREQFFGPGTRLTVL.

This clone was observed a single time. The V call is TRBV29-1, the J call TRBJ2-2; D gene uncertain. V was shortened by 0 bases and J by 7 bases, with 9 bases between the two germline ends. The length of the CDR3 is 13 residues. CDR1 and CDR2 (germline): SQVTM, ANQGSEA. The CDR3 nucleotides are TGCAGCGTTGAAGACAGAACCCTCGGGGAGCTGTTTTTT. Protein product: CSVEDRTLGELFF.

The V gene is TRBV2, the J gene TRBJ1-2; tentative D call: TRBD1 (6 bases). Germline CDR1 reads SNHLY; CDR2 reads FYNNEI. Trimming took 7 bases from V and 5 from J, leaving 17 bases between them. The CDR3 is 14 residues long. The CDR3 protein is CASMGEGHFYGYTF. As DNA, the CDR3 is TGTGCCAGCATGGGAGAGGGACACTTTTATGGCTACACCTTC.

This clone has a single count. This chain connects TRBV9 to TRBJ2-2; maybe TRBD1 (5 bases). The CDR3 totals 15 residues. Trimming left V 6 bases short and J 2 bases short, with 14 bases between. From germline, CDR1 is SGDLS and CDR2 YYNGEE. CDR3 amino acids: CASNRQRANTGELFF. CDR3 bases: TGTGCCAGCAATCGACAGCGCGCCAACACCGGGGAGCTGTTTTTT. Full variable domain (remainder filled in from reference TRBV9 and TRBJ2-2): DSGVTQTPKHLITATGQRVTLRCSPRSGDLSVYWYQQSLDQGLQFLIQYYNGEERAKGNILERFSAQQFPDLHSELNLSSLELGDSALYFCASNRQRANTGELFFGEGSRLTVL.

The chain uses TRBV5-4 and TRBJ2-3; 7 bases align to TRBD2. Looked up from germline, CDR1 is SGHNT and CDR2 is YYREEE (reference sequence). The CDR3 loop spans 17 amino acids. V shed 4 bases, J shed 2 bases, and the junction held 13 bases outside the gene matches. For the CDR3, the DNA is TGTGCCAGCAGCCCGGCGGCTAGCGGCCCATACACAGATACGCAGTATTTT. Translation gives CASSPAASGPYTDTQYF. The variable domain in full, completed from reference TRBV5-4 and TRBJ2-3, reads ETGVTQSPTHLIKTRGQQVTLRCSSQSGHNTVSWYQQALGQGPQFIFQYYREEENGRGNFPPRFSGLQFPNYSSELNVNALELDDSALYLCASSPAASGPYTDTQYFGPGTRLTVL.

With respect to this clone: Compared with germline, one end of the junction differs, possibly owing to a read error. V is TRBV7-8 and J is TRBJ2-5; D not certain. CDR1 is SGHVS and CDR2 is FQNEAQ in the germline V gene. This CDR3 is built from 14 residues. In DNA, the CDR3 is TGTGCCAGCAGTAGACTTTCCCACCAGGAGACCCAGTACTTC. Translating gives CASSRLSHQETQYF.

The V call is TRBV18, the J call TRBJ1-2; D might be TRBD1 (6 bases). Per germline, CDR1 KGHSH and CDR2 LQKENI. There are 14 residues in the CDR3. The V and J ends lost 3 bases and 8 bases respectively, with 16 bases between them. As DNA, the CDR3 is TGTGCCAGCTCACCGACAGGATCTCAGAGCGGCTACACCTTC. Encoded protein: CASSPTGSQSGYTF.

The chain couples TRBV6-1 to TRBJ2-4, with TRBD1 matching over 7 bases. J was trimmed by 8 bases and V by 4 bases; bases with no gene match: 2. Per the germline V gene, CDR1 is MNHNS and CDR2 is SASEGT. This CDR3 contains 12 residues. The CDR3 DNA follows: TGTGCCAGCAGTGGACAGGGCGACATTCAGTACTTC. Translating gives CASSGQGDIQYF.

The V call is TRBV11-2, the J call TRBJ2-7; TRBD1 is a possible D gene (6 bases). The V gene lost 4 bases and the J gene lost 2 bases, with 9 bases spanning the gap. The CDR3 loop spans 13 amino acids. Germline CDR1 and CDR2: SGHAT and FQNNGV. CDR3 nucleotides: TGTGCCAGCAGCTCCAACAGGGCCTACGAGCAGTACTTC. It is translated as CASSSNRAYEQYF.

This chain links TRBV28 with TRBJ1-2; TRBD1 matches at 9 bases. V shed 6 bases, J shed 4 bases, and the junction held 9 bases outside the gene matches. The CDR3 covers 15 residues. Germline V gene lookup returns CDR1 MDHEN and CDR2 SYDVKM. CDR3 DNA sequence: TGTGCCAGCAGCTCTAGGGACAGGGACACCTATGGCTACACCTTC. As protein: CASSSRDRDTYGYTF.

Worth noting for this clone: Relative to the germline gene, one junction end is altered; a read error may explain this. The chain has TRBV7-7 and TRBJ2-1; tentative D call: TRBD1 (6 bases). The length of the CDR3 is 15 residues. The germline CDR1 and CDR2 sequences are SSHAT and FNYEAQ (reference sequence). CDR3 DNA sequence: TGTGCTAGCAGCCAAGCGCCCGGGACAAACAATGAGCAGTTCTTC. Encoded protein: CASSQAPGTNNEQFF.

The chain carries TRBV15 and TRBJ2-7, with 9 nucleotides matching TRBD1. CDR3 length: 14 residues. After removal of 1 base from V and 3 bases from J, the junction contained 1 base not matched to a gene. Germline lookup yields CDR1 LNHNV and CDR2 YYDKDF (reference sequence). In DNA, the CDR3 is TGTGCCACCAGCAGAGGGGGACAGGGCTACGAGCAGTACTTC. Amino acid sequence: CATSRGGQGYEQYF.

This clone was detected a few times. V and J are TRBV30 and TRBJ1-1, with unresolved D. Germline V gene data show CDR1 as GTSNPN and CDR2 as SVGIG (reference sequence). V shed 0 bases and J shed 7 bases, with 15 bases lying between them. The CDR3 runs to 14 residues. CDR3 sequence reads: CAWSVVRAGGEAFF. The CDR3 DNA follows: TGTGCCTGGAGTGTAGTACGGGCCGGAGGTGAAGCTTTCTTT. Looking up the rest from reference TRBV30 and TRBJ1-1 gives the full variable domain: SQTIHQWPATLVQPVGSPLSLECTVEGTSNPNLYWYRQAAGRGLQLLFYSVGIGQISSEVPQNLSASRPQDRQFILSSKKLLLSDSGFYLCAWSVVRAGGEAFFGQGTRLTVV.

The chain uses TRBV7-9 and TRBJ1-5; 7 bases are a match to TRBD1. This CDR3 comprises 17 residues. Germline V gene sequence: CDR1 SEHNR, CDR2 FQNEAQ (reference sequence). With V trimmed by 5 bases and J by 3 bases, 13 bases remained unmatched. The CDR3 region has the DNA TGTGCCAGCAGCCCCGGGACAGCCCAACCTTCCAATCAGCCCCAGCATTTT. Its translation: CASSPGTAQPSNQPQHF.

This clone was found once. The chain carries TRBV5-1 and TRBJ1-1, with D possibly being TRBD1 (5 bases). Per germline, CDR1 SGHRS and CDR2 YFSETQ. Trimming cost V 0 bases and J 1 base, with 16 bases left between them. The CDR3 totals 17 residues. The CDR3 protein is CASSLGIGQGRNTEAFF. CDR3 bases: TGCGCCAGCAGCTTGGGAATTGGGCAGGGTAGGAACACTGAAGCTTTCTTT.

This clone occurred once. CDR3 coding DNA: TGTGCCAGCAGCTTAGGATGGCCCGGGGGGACCCAACTGTTTTTT. Protein sequence: CASSLGWPGGTQLFF. This chain links TRBV7-2 with TRBJ1-4; possibly TRBD1 for D (5 bases). Germline CDR1 and CDR2: SGHTA and FQGNSA. The CDR3 runs to 15 residues. The germline V and J ends were trimmed by 1 base and 12 bases, with 18 bases remaining between them.